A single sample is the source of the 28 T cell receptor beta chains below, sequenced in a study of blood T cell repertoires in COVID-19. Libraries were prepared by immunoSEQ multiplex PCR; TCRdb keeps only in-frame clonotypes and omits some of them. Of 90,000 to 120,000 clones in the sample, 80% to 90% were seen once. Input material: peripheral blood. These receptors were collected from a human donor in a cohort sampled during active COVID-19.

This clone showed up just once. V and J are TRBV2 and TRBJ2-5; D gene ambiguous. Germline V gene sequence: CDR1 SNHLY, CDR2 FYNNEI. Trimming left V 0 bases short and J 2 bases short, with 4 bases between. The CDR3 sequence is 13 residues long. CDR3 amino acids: CASSEARQETQYF. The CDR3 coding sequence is TGTGCCAGCAGTGAAGCTAGACAAGAGACCCAGTACTTC.

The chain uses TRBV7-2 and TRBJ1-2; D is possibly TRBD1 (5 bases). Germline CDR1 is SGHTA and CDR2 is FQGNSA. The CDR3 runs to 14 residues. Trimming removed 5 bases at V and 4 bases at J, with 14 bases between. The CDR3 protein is CASSLGQSVYGYTF. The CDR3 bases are TGTGCCAGCAGCCTTGGACAAAGCGTCTATGGCTACACCTTC.

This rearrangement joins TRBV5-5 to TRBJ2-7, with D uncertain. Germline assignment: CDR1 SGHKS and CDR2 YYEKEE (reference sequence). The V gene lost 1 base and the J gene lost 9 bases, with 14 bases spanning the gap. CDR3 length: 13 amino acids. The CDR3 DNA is TGTGCCAGCAGCTTGCTAGGCAGCCCCGGGCAGTACTTC. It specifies CASSLLGSPGQYF.

The CDR3 here is CASSKAGSYTGELFF. In nucleotides, the CDR3 is TGTGCCAGCAGTAAGGCAGGGTCCTACACCGGGGAGCTGTTTTTT. J is TRBJ2-2 and V is TRBV28, with a possible D match to TRBD1 (5 bases). Trimming shortened V by 5 bases and J by 3 bases, and 13 bases separated the two germline ends. This CDR3 region has 15 residues. CDR1 and CDR2 (germline): MDHEN, SYDVKM.

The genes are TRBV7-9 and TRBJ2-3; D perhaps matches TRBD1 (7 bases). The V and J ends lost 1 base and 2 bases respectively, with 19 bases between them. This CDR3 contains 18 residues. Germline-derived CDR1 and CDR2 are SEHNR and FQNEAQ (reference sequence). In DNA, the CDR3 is TGTGCCAGCAGCTTAGTTATGCAGGGGGGCGTCTTCACAGATACGCAGTATTTT. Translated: CASSLVMQGGVFTDTQYF.

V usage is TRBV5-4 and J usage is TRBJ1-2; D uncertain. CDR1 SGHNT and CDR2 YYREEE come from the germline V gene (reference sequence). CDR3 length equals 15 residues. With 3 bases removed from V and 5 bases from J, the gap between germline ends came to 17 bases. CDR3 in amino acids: CASSSAAAGRYGYTF. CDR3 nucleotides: TGTGCCAGCAGCTCCGCGGCGGCCGGGAGATATGGCTACACCTTC.

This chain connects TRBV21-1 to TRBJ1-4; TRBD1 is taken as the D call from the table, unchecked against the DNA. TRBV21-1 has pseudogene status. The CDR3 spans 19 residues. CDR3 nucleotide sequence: TGTGCCAGCAGCACCCACACCGGGGGACAGGGAGCAACTAATGAAAAACTGTTTTTT. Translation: CASSTHTGGQGATNEKLFF.

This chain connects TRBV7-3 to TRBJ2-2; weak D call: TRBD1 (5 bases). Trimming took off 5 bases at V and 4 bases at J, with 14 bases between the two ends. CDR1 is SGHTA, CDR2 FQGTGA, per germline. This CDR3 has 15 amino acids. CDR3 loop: CASSPQASGTGELFF. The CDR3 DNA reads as TGTGCCAGCAGCCCACAGGCTTCGGGCACCGGGGAGCTGTTTTTT.

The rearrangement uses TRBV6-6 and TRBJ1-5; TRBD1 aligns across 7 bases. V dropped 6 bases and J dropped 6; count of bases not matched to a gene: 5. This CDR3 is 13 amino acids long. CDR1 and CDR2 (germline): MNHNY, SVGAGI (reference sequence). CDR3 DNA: TGTGCCAGCAGAACGACAGGGCGTCAGCCCCAGCATTTT. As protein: CASRTTGRQPQHF.

The CDR3 region is CASSFGTAIYEQYF. As DNA, the CDR3 is TGTGCCAGCAGCTTCGGGACAGCCATCTACGAGCAGTACTTC. The chain employs TRBV5-4 and TRBJ2-7; TRBD1 aligns across 7 bases. The CDR3 sequence is 14 residues long. V trimming: 2 bases; J trimming: 3 bases; junction bases outside the gene matches: 5. Germline V gene sequence: CDR1 SGHNT, CDR2 YYREEE (reference sequence).

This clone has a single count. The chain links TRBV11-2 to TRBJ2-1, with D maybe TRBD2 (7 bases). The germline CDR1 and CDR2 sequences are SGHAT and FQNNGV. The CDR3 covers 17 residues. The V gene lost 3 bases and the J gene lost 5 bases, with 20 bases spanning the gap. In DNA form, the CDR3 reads TGTGCCAGCAGCTTTAGGGCAGGGGTAGGGGGGGACAATGAGCAGTTCTTC. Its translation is CASSFRAGVGGDNEQFF.

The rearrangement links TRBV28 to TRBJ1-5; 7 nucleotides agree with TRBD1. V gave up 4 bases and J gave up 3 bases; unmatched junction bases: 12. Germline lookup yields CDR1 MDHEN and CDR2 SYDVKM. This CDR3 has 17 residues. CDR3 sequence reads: CASSYQRGTEFNQPQHF. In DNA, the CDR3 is TGTGCCAGCAGTTACCAACGAGGGACAGAGTTCAATCAGCCCCAGCATTTT.

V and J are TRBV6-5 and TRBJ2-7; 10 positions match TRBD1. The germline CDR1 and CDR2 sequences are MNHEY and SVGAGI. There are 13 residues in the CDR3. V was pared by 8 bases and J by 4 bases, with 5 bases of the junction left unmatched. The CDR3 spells CASAPGQGYEQYF. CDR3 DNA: TGTGCCAGCGCCCCGGGACAGGGGTACGAGCAGTACTTC.

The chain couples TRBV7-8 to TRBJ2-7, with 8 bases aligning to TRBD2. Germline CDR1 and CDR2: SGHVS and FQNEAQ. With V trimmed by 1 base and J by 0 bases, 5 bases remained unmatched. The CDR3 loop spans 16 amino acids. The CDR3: CASSLGSGTSSYEQYF. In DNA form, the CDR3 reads TGTGCCAGCAGCTTAGGTAGCGGGACGAGCTCCTACGAGCAGTACTTC.

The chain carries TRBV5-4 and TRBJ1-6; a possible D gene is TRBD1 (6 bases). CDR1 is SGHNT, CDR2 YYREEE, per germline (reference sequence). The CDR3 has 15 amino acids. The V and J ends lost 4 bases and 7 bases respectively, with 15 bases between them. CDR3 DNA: TGTGCCAGCAGCACTACAGGGTTCTTGAATTCACCCCTCCACTTT. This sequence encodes CASSTTGFLNSPLHF.

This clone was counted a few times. CDR3 residues: CASSFKTGGAEAFF. The CDR3 DNA reads TGTGCCAGCAGCTTTAAAACAGGAGGGGCTGAAGCTTTCTTT. The V call is TRBV11-2, the J call TRBJ1-1; perhaps TRBD1 as D (5 bases). The V gene lost 3 bases and the J gene lost 6 bases, with 14 bases spanning the gap. Germline CDR1 reads SGHAT; CDR2 reads FQNNGV. The CDR3 is 14 residues long.

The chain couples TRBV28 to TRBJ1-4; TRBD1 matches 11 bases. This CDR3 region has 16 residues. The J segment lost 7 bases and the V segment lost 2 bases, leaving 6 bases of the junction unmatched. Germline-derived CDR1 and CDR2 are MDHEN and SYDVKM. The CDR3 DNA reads TGTGCCAGCAGTTTACCCCCGGACAGGGGGCTTGAAAAACTGTTTTTT. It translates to CASSLPPDRGLEKLFF.

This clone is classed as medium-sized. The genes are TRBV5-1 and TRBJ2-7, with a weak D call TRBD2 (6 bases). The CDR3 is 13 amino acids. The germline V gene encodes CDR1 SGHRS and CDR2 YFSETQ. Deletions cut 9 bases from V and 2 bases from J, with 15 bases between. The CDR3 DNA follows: TGCGCCATCCCTATAGCGGAACCCTACGAGCAGTACTTC. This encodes CAIPIAEPYEQYF.

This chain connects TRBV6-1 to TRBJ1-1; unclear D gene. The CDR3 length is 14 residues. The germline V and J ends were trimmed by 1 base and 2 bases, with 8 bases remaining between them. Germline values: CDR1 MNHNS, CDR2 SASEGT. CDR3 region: CASSEEERNTEAFF. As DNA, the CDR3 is TGTGCCAGCAGTGAAGAGGAGAGAAACACTGAAGCTTTCTTT.

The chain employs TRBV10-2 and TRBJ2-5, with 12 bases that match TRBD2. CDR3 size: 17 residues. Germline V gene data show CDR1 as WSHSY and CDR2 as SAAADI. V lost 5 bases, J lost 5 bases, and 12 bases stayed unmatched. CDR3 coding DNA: TGCGCCAGCAGTCTCTCAGGGACTAGCGGGCCGCGGGAGACCCAGTACTTC. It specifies CASSLSGTSGPRETQYF.

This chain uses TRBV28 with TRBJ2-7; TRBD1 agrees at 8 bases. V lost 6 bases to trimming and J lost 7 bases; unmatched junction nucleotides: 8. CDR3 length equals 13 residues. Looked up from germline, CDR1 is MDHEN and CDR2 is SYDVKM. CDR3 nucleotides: TGTGCCAGCAGGTTGACAGGGGATTGGGAGCAGTACTTC. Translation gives CASRLTGDWEQYF. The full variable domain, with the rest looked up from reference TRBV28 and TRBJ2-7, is DVKVTQSSRYLVKRTGEKVFLECVQDMDHENMFWYRQDPGLGLRLIYFSYDVKMKEKGDIPEGYSVSREKKERFSLILESASTNQTSMYLCASRLTGDWEQYFGPGTRLTVT.

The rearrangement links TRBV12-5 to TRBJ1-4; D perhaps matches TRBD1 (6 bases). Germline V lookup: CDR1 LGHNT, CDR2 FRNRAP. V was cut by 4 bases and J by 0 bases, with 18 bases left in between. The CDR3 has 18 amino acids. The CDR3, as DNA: TGTGCTAGTGGTTATCGACAGGTCGCTCTTCCAACTAATGAAAAACTGTTTTTT. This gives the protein CASGYRQVALPTNEKLFF.

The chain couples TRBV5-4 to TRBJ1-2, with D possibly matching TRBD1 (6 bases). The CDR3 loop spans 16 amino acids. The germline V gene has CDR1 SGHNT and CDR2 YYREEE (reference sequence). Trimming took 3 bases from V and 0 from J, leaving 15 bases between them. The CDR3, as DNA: TGTGCCAGCAGCTACAAGTCGGACAGCGCTAACTATGGCTACACCTTC. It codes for CASSYKSDSANYGYTF.

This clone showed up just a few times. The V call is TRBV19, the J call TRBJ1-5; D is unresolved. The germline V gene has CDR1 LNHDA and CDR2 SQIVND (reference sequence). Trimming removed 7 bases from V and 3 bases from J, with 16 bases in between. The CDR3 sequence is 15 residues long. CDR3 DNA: TGTGCCAGTATGGGCGTTTTGGGTTCCAATCAGCCCCAGCATTTT. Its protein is CASMGVLGSNQPQHF.

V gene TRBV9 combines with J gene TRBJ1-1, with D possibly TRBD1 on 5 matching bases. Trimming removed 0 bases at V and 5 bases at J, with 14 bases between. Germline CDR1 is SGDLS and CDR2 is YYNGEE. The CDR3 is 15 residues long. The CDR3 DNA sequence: TGTGCCAGCAGCGTAGACTACAAGGGGTATACTGAAGCTTTCTTT. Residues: CASSVDYKGYTEAFF.

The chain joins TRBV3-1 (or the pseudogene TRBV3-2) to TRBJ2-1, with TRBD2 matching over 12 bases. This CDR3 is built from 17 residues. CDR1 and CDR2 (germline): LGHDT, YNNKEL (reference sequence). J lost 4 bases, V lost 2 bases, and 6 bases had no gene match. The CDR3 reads CASSQQGTSGPYNEQFF. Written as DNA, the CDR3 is TGTGCCAGCAGCCAACAAGGGACTAGCGGGCCGTACAATGAGCAGTTCTTC.

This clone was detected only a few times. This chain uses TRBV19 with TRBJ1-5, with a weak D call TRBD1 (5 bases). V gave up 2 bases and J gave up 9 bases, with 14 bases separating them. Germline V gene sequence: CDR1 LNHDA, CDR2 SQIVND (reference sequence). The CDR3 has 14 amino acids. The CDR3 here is CASSIQGGESPQHF. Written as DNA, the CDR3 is TGTGCCAGTAGTATACAGGGTGGGGAATCGCCCCAGCATTTT.

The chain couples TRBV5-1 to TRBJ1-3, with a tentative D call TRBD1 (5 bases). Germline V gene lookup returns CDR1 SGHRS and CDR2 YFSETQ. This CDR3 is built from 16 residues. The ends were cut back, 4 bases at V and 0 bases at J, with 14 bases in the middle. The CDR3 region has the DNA TGCGCCAGCAGCGGTACAGGCTCCAGCTCTGGAAACACCATATATTTT. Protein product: CASSGTGSSSGNTIYF.